These 8 T cell receptor beta chains originate from one sample sequenced in a study of blood T cell repertoires in COVID-19. Profiled with immunoSEQ multiplex PCR; TCRdb holds only in-frame clones, not every one. The profile shows tens of thousands of clones, roughly 86% of them singletons. The specimen was peripheral blood. All receptors derive from a man over 45 with active or convalescent COVID-19.

This clone was seen just once. The chain has TRBV5-4 and TRBJ2-1, with D possibly TRBD2 on 7 matching bases. CDR1 and CDR2 (germline): SGHNT, YYREEE (reference sequence). Trimming took 4 bases from V and 1 from J, leaving 12 bases between them. The length of the CDR3 is 15 residues. CDR3 loop: CASSGGGWSYNEQFF. The CDR3 DNA sequence: TGTGCCAGCAGCGGGGGGGGCTGGTCCTACAATGAGCAGTTCTTC.

The chain joins TRBV5-1 to TRBJ2-7; D is possibly TRBD2 (6 bases). V lost 4 bases to trimming and J lost 3 bases, with 14 bases between them. The germline V gene encodes CDR1 SGHRS and CDR2 YFSETQ. This CDR3 comprises 14 residues. For the CDR3, the DNA is TGCGCCAGCAGCCCTGGTGGGGGGATCTACGAGCAGTACTTC. As protein: CASSPGGGIYEQYF.

This chain uses TRBV15 with TRBJ2-7; TRBD1 is a possible D gene (5 bases). Germline V lookup: CDR1 LNHNV, CDR2 YYDKDF (reference sequence). V was cut by 1 base and J by 1 base, with 11 bases left in between. The CDR3 is made up of 15 amino acids. The CDR3 coding sequence is TGTGCCACCAGCAGAGTGACAGTAGGATCCTACGAGCAGTACTTC. Translating gives CATSRVTVGSYEQYF.

This chain joins TRBV6-2 or TRBV6-3 and TRBJ2-3; 10 bases fit TRBD1. In germline, CDR1 is MNHEY, CDR2 SVGEGT. The CDR3 covers 14 residues. J lost 8 bases, V lost 6 bases, and 8 bases had no gene match. Here the CDR3 reads CASSSGWTGGTQYF. CDR3 nucleotides: TGTGCCAGCAGCTCAGGGTGGACAGGGGGTACGCAGTATTTT.

The chain is built from TRBV18 and TRBJ1-1; D may be TRBD1 (6 bases). Trimming cost V 8 bases and J 6 bases, with 16 bases left between them. CDR1 and CDR2 from the germline V gene are KGHSH and LQKENI. The CDR3 runs to 13 residues. The CDR3 spells CASPRGIESEAFF. The DNA for the CDR3 is TGTGCCAGCCCTAGGGGGATAGAGTCTGAAGCTTTCTTT.

J is TRBJ1-1 and V is TRBV29-1; D might be TRBD1 (6 bases). Trimming took 6 bases from V and 6 from J, leaving 20 bases between them. The CDR3 contains 14 residues. The V gene's germline CDR1 is SQVTM and CDR2 ANQGSEA. The CDR3 bases are TGCAGCGTATCCGACAGGCTATCCTCGTCTGAAGCTTTCTTT. Residues: CSVSDRLSSSEAFF.

This chain links TRBV7-6 with TRBJ2-5, with 11 nucleotides matching TRBD2. CDR1 and CDR2 from the germline V gene are SGHVS and FNYEAQ. The CDR3 spans 16 residues. The V segment lost 3 bases and the J segment 4 bases; nucleotides outside the gene matches: 7. In DNA, the CDR3 is TGTGCCAGCAGCTTCCGGCTAGCGGGGGGCATAGAGACCCAGTACTTC. It is translated as CASSFRLAGGIETQYF. The full variable domain, in which reference TRBV7-6 and TRBJ2-5 provide the parts outside the CDR3, is GAGVSQSPRYKVTKRGQDVALRCDPISGHVSLYWYRQALGQGPEFLTYFNYEAQQDKSGLPNDRFSAERPEGSISTLTIQRTEQRDSAMYRCASSFRLAGGIETQYFGPGTRLLVL.

This clone came up once. This sequence joins TRBV30 and TRBJ2-7; a weak D match, TRBD1 (6 bases). The CDR3 loop spans 15 amino acids. The V and J ends lost 0 bases and 4 bases respectively, with 16 bases between them. Germline V CDR1 and CDR2: GTSNPN, SVGIG (reference sequence). The CDR3 protein is CAWSVRDTLTYEQYF. The CDR3 DNA sequence: TGTGCCTGGAGTGTAAGGGACACCCTGACTTACGAGCAGTACTTC.